The 23 T cell receptor beta chains listed next were all sequenced from one sample in a study of radiation and T cells in renal cell carcinoma. Only in-frame clones appear in the TCRdb table, and some are missing; sequencing was by immunoSEQ multiplex PCR. The repertoire has just over 95,000 clones, 65% to 90% of them found once; the top ten carry about 7.9%. Time point given: baseline pretreatment blood. Treatment given: 15 Gy SBRT to primary tumor, nephrectomy 4 weeks later. Source: blood, taken from a patient whose treatment included radiotherapy and nephrectomy. The receptor set was obtained from a man over 45 with renal cell carcinoma.

The chain employs TRBV14 and TRBJ2-1; D may be TRBD1 (5 bases). CDR3 length equals 14 residues. Germline CDR1 is SGHDN and CDR2 is FVKESK. V was clipped by 1 base and J by 4 bases, with 8 bases between them. CDR3 DNA: TGTGCCAGCAGCCAAGTAAAGGGGTACAATGAGCAGTTCTTC. Encoded protein: CASSQVKGYNEQFF.

This clone appeared a single time. The chain carries TRBV7-2 and TRBJ1-2; D is perhaps TRBD1 (6 bases). Trimming shortened V by 1 base and J by 5 bases, and 14 bases separated the two germline ends. The CDR3 runs to 15 residues. CDR1 and CDR2 from the germline V gene are SGHTA and FQGNSA. CDR3 sequence (DNA): TGTGCCAGCAGCTTAGAGGTGGGGGCAATTTATGGCTACACCTTC. This encodes CASSLEVGAIYGYTF.

This chain uses TRBV7-3 with TRBJ1-4; D is uncertain. V lost 5 bases to trimming and J lost 4 bases, with 17 bases between them. Germline V gene sequence: CDR1 SGHTA, CDR2 FQGTGA. The CDR3 totals 16 residues. CDR3 amino acids: CASSNRRTENNEKLFF. DNA for the CDR3: TGTGCCAGCAGCAATCGACGTACCGAGAATAATGAAAAACTGTTTTTT. Full variable domain (remainder filled in from reference TRBV7-3 and TRBJ1-4): GAGVSQTPSNKVTEKGKYVELRCDPISGHTALYWYRQSLGQGPEFLIYFQGTGAADDSGLPNDRFFAVRPEGSVSTLKIQRTERGDSAVYLCASSNRRTENNEKLFFGSGTQLSVL.

DNA for the CDR3: TGCAGCGTTGTGGGTGCCAGAGCCTACAATGAGCAGTTCTTC. Amino acid sequence: CSVVGARAYNEQFF. The chain employs TRBV29-1 and TRBJ2-1; no definite D call. The CDR3 length is 14 residues. V lost 4 bases, J lost 2 bases, and 12 bases lay in between. The germline CDR1 and CDR2 sequences are SQVTM and ANQGSEA.

The rearrangement uses TRBV5-1 and TRBJ2-3; maybe TRBD1 (5 bases). Germline CDR1 is SGHRS and CDR2 is YFSETQ. The length of the CDR3 is 14 residues. The V gene lost 5 bases and the J gene lost 4 bases, with 14 bases spanning the gap. The CDR3 region has the DNA TGCGCCAGCAGTTTCAGGGTGATGGCAGATACGCAGTATTTT. It codes for CASSFRVMADTQYF.

This clone appeared once. The V call is TRBV18, the J call TRBJ2-7; D call uncertain. V was clipped by 6 bases and J by 2 bases, with 14 bases between them. From germline, CDR1 is KGHSH and CDR2 LQKENI. This CDR3 contains 14 residues. CDR3 loop: CASSPSNSAYEQYF. The CDR3 nucleotides are TGTGCCAGCTCCCCCTCGAACTCTGCCTACGAGCAGTACTTC.

The chain has TRBV9 and TRBJ2-1, with D perhaps matching TRBD2 (5 bases). The CDR3 spans 14 residues. CDR1 SGDLS and CDR2 YYNGEE come from the germline V gene. V was cut by 3 bases and J by 5 bases, with 12 bases left in between. The CDR3 protein is CASSAPDYDNEQFF. CDR3 DNA sequence: TGTGCCAGCAGCGCGCCTGACTACGACAATGAGCAGTTCTTC.

The chain recombines TRBV7-2 with TRBJ1-3, with D possibly matching TRBD1 (5 bases). Trimming cost V 5 bases and J 7 bases, with 15 bases left between them. This CDR3 has 14 amino acids. From germline, CDR1 is SGHTA and CDR2 FQGNSA. The CDR3 sequence: CASSARSGDNTIYF. The CDR3 DNA sequence: TGTGCCAGCAGCGCACGTTCGGGGGACAACACCATATATTTT. Full variable domain (outside the CDR3, taken from reference TRBV7-2 and TRBJ1-3): GAGVSQSPSNKVTEKGKDVELRCDPISGHTALYWYRQSLGQGLEFLIYFQGNSAPDKSGLPSDRFSAERTGGSVSTLTIQRTQQEDSAVYLCASSARSGDNTIYFGEGSWLTVV.

The J gene is TRBJ2-3, the V gene TRBV18; 8 nucleotides line up with TRBD2. Germline lookup yields CDR1 KGHSH and CDR2 LQKENI. This CDR3 is 18 amino acids long. V lost 3 bases to trimming and J lost 0 bases; unmatched junction nucleotides: 11. The CDR3 loop reads CASSPGQKLAESTDTQYF. The CDR3 DNA follows: TGTGCCAGCTCACCCGGCCAGAAACTAGCGGAGAGCACAGATACGCAGTATTTT.

The genes are TRBV6-6 and TRBJ1-2, with D possibly matching TRBD1 (5 bases). With 7 bases removed from V and 4 bases from J, the gap between germline ends came to 10 bases. CDR1 MNHNY and CDR2 SVGAGI come from the germline V gene (reference sequence). The CDR3 length is 12 residues. In DNA, the CDR3 is TGTGCCAGCAACGGGGGACCCTATGGCTACACCTTC. Amino acids: CASNGGPYGYTF.

V and J are TRBV2 and TRBJ1-2; no clear D gene. Deletions cut 2 bases from V and 3 bases from J, with 7 bases between. Germline lookup yields CDR1 SNHLY and CDR2 FYNNEI. The CDR3 sequence is 13 residues long. DNA for the CDR3: TGTGCCAGCAGTGAACGGGAGTACTATGGCTACACCTTC. It is translated as CASSEREYYGYTF.

The chain recombines TRBV2 with TRBJ2-7; D gene unclear. V was clipped by 2 bases and J by 7 bases, with 9 bases between them. Germline loops: CDR1 SNHLY, CDR2 FYNNEI. The CDR3 is 12 residues long. The CDR3 coding sequence is TGTGCCAGCAGTGAACCCCCTACTGAGCAGTACTTC. Protein sequence: CASSEPPTEQYF.

The CDR3 here is CASSTGQDVGELFF. In DNA form, the CDR3 reads TGCGCCAGCAGCACCGGACAGGACGTCGGGGAGCTGTTTTTT. The chain links TRBV5-1 to TRBJ2-2, with 7 bases identical to TRBD1. Germline V CDR1 and CDR2: SGHRS, YFSETQ. V shed 4 bases and J 7 bases; nucleotides not matched to a gene: 7. There are 14 residues in the CDR3.

The chain's CDR3 is CASSLSGGADTQYF. CDR3 in DNA: TGTGCCAGCAGCCTCTCTGGGGGGGCAGATACGCAGTATTTT. The J gene is TRBJ2-3, the V gene TRBV2; TRBD2 matches 7 bases. Germline CDR1 is SNHLY and CDR2 is FYNNEI. CDR3 length: 14 residues. Germline trimming cut 6 bases from V and 4 bases from J; bases unmatched to any gene: 7.

This clone was counted once. This sequence joins TRBV6-5 and TRBJ1-2; 7 bases line up with TRBD1. The germline CDR1 and CDR2 sequences are MNHEY and SVGAGI. The CDR3 spans 13 residues. The V segment lost 11 bases and the J segment 2 bases; nucleotides outside the gene matches: 8. The CDR3 region is CAAGSGGNYGYTF. The CDR3 bases are TGTGCCGCCGGCTCAGGGGGGAACTATGGCTACACCTTC.

The chain is built from TRBV5-5 and TRBJ2-1; 10 nucleotides align to TRBD1. There are 16 residues in the CDR3. CDR1 is SGHKS, CDR2 YYEKEE, per germline (reference sequence). Germline trimming cut 2 bases from V and 6 bases from J; bases unmatched to any gene: 8. CDR3 nucleotide sequence: TGTGCCAGCAGCTTTTTGGCCGGGACAGGGGTCAATGAGCAGTTCTTC. Protein product: CASSFLAGTGVNEQFF.

The chain carries TRBV4-1 and TRBJ1-5; D may be TRBD1 (5 bases). The CDR3 covers 15 residues. Germline-derived CDR1 and CDR2 are MGHRA and YSYEKL. V lost 3 bases to trimming and J lost 0 bases, with 9 bases between them. CDR3: CASSHPGSSNQPQHF. Here the CDR3 DNA reads TGCGCCAGCAGCCATCCAGGGTCTAGCAATCAGCCCCAGCATTTT.

This chain uses TRBV11-2 with TRBJ2-3, with 7 bases matching TRBD2. After removal of 6 bases from V and 0 bases from J, the junction contained 9 bases not matched to a gene. Germline values: CDR1 SGHAT, CDR2 FQNNGV. The CDR3 runs to 16 residues. CDR3 residues: CASSRVGGTSTDTQYF. CDR3 sequence (DNA): TGTGCCAGCAGTCGGGTGGGAGGGACTAGCACAGATACGCAGTATTTT.

This clone is a singleton in its sample. The rearrangement uses TRBV10-3 and TRBJ2-3; D gene ambiguous. Per germline, CDR1 ENHRY and CDR2 SYGVKD. Trimming removed 2 bases from V and 0 bases from J, with 9 bases in between. CDR3 length: 15 amino acids. As DNA, the CDR3 is TGTGCCATCAGTGAGAGGGCAAGAAGCACAGATACGCAGTATTTT. This gives the protein CAISERARSTDTQYF.

J is TRBJ2-1 and V is TRBV7-9; unclear D gene. Germline-derived CDR1 and CDR2 are SEHNR and FQNEAQ (reference sequence). V lost 4 bases to trimming and J lost 10 bases, with 14 bases between them. The CDR3 covers 13 residues. The CDR3 is CASSSPGFSEQFF. The CDR3 coding sequence is TGTGCCAGCAGCTCCCCGGGCTTTTCCGAGCAGTTCTTC.

This chain joins TRBV6-5 and TRBJ1-2; the D is unclear. The germline CDR1 and CDR2 sequences are MNHEY and SVGAGI. The CDR3 loop spans 15 amino acids. Trimming left V 0 bases short and J 5 bases short, with 13 bases between. CDR3 DNA sequence: TGTGCCAGCAGTTACTCCCGGGGATACACATATGGCTACACCTTC. It translates to CASSYSRGYTYGYTF.

The chain joins TRBV29-1 to TRBJ2-7; D may correspond to TRBD1 or TRBD2 (5 bases each). V was pared by 4 bases and J by 3 bases, with 16 bases between. Germline V lookup: CDR1 SQVTM, CDR2 ANQGSEA. This CDR3 spans 14 amino acids. The CDR3 is CSVVSGPVNYEQYF. For the CDR3, the DNA is TGCAGCGTTGTCTCGGGGCCCGTGAACTACGAGCAGTACTTC.

This clone appeared once. This sequence joins TRBV13 and TRBJ2-2, with D hard to call. Germline loops: CDR1 PRHDT, CDR2 FYEKMQ (reference sequence). The CDR3 loop spans 19 amino acids. Trimming removed 0 bases from V and 3 bases from J, with 20 bases in between. Here the CDR3 reads CASSLGLRWQVSHTGELFF. The CDR3 DNA is TGTGCCAGCAGCTTAGGCCTGCGGTGGCAGGTGAGCCACACCGGGGAGCTGTTTTTT.